One sample yielded the 26 T cell receptor beta chains listed below, sequenced in a study of T cells after yellow fever vaccination. TCRdb processed the 5' RACE reads anew with MiXCR; each CDR3 protein has one entry. The repertoire holds almost 30,000 distinct CDR3 sequences, 6.3% seen once, with approximately 25% in the top ten. The source material was PBMCs, either bulk or a sorted T-cell subset (CD4+, CD8+, memory, or dextramer-sorted; not recorded which), sampled on the day of the yellow fever booster vaccination. The receptors originated from a man aged 25 to 40 who received the YFV17D yellow fever vaccine.

V usage is TRBV5-5 and J usage is TRBJ2-7; D possibly corresponds to TRBD1 (6 bases). V was cut by 2 bases and J by 2 bases, with 11 bases left in between. Germline V gene lookup returns CDR1 SGHKS and CDR2 YYEKEE (reference sequence). The CDR3 covers 14 residues. The CDR3 bases are TGTGCCAGCAGCTTTGACAGGTTGACCTACGAGCAGTACTTC. This translates into CASSFDRLTYEQYF.

The chain joins TRBV7-2 to TRBJ1-2; D unresolved. Germline lookup yields CDR1 SGHTA and CDR2 FQGNSA. The V end lost 1 base, the J end lost 1 base, and 13 bases lay between the germline ends. This CDR3 comprises 16 residues. Here the CDR3 DNA reads TGTGCCAGCAGCTTAGGAGGTCTCGGCGTTAACTATGGCTACACCTTC. Protein product: CASSLGGLGVNYGYTF. The entire variable domain, with the rest obtained from reference TRBV7-2 and TRBJ1-2, is as follows: GAGVSQSPSNKVTEKGKDVELRCDPISGHTALYWYRQSLGQGLEFLIYFQGNSAPDKSGLPSDRFSAERTGGSVSTLTIQRTQQEDSAVYLCASSLGGLGVNYGYTFGSGTRLTVV.

CDR3 sequence: CASSPRLFYNEQFF. Here the CDR3 DNA reads TGTGCCAGCAGCCCCCGCCTGTTCTACAATGAGCAGTTCTTC. This rearrangement joins TRBV5-5 to TRBJ2-1; D is unclear. Germline CDR1 reads SGHKS; CDR2 reads YYEKEE (reference sequence). The CDR3 extends over 14 amino acids. V gave up 4 bases and J gave up 3 bases, with 11 bases separating them.

J is TRBJ2-5 and V is TRBV4-3, with D possibly matching TRBD2 (6 bases). CDR1 and CDR2 (germline): LGHNA, YSLEER. V lost 4 bases and J lost 4, with 13 bases in between. The CDR3 has 14 residues. CDR3 in amino acids: CASSPGTFGETQYF. CDR3 sequence (DNA): TGCGCCAGCAGCCCGGGGACTTTCGGAGAGACCCAGTACTTC.

This clonotype was counted only a few times. V gene TRBV6-2 or TRBV6-3 combines with J gene TRBJ2-3; 7 bases map to TRBD2. J lost 9 bases, V lost 4 bases, and 4 bases had no gene match. The CDR3 runs to 12 residues. CDR1 and CDR2 (germline): MNHEY, SVGEGT. The CDR3 reads CASSSLAETQYF. CDR3 DNA: TGTGCCAGCAGTTCGCTAGCGGAAACGCAGTATTTT.

This clonotype was observed a handful of times. The gene calls are TRBV5-4 and TRBJ2-2, with 8 bases that match TRBD2. The CDR3 extends over 15 amino acids. Trimming removed 0 bases from V and 6 bases from J; junction bases left unmatched: 4. Looked up from germline, CDR1 is SGHNT and CDR2 is YYREEE (reference sequence). Here the CDR3 reads CASSLVSSGSGELFF. The CDR3 bases are TGTGCCAGCAGCTTGGTTTCTAGCGGGTCCGGGGAGCTGTTTTTT.

This clonotype has just a few counts. The V gene is TRBV5-1, the J gene TRBJ2-3; the D gene is possibly TRBD2 (5 bases). The CDR3 contains 16 residues. Germline CDR1 SGHRS, CDR2 YFSETQ. Trimming left V 1 base short and J 3 bases short, with 15 bases between. This CDR3 is CASSLSGLLTTDTQYF. The CDR3 coding sequence is TGCGCCAGCAGCTTGTCTGGACTTCTTACGACAGATACGCAGTATTTT.

The chain uses TRBV5-6 and TRBJ2-3; no clear D gene. V was clipped by 4 bases and J by 5 bases, with 17 bases between them. The CDR3 runs to 15 residues. Per germline, CDR1 SGHDT and CDR2 YYEEEE. This CDR3 reads CASSHFEFSLDTQYF. CDR3 coding DNA: TGTGCCAGCAGCCACTTCGAATTCAGCCTAGATACGCAGTATTTT.

This clonotype was observed many times. CDR3 in amino acids: CSVLVAYSGNTIYF. The CDR3 DNA follows: TGCAGCGTCTTGGTCGCGTACTCTGGAAACACCATATATTTT. The rearrangement uses TRBV29-1 and TRBJ1-3; no definite D call. Trimming removed 6 bases from V and 0 bases from J, with 12 bases in between. Germline CDR1 and CDR2: SQVTM and ANQGSEA. This CDR3 region has 14 residues.

This clonotype was seen repeatedly, ten times or more. The V call is TRBV6-1, the J call TRBJ2-1, with a weak D call TRBD1 (6 bases). The CDR3 runs 15 residues. Trimming took 6 bases from V and 5 from J, leaving 17 bases between them. Per germline, CDR1 MNHNS and CDR2 SASEGT. CDR3 protein: CASRDLSRGHNEQFF. The DNA for the CDR3 is TGTGCCAGCAGAGACCTCTCCAGGGGACACAATGAGCAGTTCTTC.

Note on this clonotype: Possible read error: a much larger clone is one base away. The V gene is TRBV4-2, the J gene TRBJ1-5; no definite D call. Germline CDR1 LGHNA, CDR2 YNFKEQ. The CDR3 length is 15 residues. The CDR3: CASSQSYNSNKPQHF. CDR3 in DNA: TGTGCCAGCAGCCAATCTTACAATAGCAATAAGCCCCAGCATTTT.

This clonotype was counted many times. V usage is TRBV7-2 and J usage is TRBJ2-1; 9 bases fit TRBD2. In germline, CDR1 is SGHTA, CDR2 FQGNSA. There are 15 residues in the CDR3. V gave up 11 bases and J gave up 4 bases; unmatched junction bases: 12. The CDR3 region has the DNA TGTGCCGGAAAGCGAGCGGGAGGCGAATACAATGAGCAGTTCTTC. It specifies CAGKRAGGEYNEQFF.

This clonotype occurred a few times. This chain links TRBV7-2 with TRBJ2-3; weak D call: TRBD1 (6 bases). This CDR3 has 14 amino acids. The germline V and J ends were trimmed by 7 bases and 4 bases, with 15 bases remaining between them. CDR1 and CDR2 (germline): SGHTA, FQGNSA. The CDR3 loop is CASTPRGGPDTQYF. The CDR3, as DNA: TGTGCCAGCACCCCCCGTGGGGGCCCAGATACGCAGTATTTT.

The rearrangement uses TRBV24-1 and TRBJ2-5, with TRBD2 matching 8 bases. The ends lost 4 bases at V and 5 bases at J; junction bases unmatched: 17. The germline V gene encodes CDR1 KGHDR and CDR2 SFDVKD. The CDR3 totals 18 residues. The CDR3 DNA reads as TGTGCCACCAGTGACTCATCGGCCAGCGGGAGAGGAGGTGAGACCCAGTACTTC. Protein product: CATSDSSASGRGGETQYF.

The sample holds many counts of this clonotype. The J gene is TRBJ1-5, the V gene TRBV10-3; 8 bases fit TRBD1. The CDR3 covers 14 residues. After removal of 6 bases from V and 3 bases from J, the junction contained 4 bases not matched to a gene. The V gene's germline CDR1 is ENHRY and CDR2 SYGVKD. The CDR3 spells CAIRRTGFNQPQHF. The CDR3 DNA reads TGTGCCATCAGGAGGACAGGGTTCAATCAGCCCCAGCATTTT.

V gene TRBV20-1 combines with J gene TRBJ2-1, with TRBD2 identical over 8 bases. The CDR3 runs to 14 residues. CDR1 and CDR2 (germline): DFQATT, SNEGSKA (reference sequence). The V gene end was trimmed by 1 base and the J gene end by 10 bases; junction bases not matched to a gene: 9. In DNA form, the CDR3 reads TGCAGTGCTAGAGTCAGCGGGGGTACCGTGGAGCAGTTCTTC. Translation gives CSARVSGGTVEQFF.

The chain is built from TRBV12-3 or TRBV12-4 and TRBJ2-1, with 9 bases aligning to TRBD2. The CDR3 is made up of 19 amino acids. With 11 bases clipped from V and 4 bases from J, the junction kept 24 bases outside the gene matches. The CDR3 coding sequence is TGTGCCCGCTGTTTAGAACTAGCGGGCTTGGGGGACCTTTACAATGAGCAGTTCTTC. This codes for CARCLELAGLGDLYNEQFF.

This clonotype was picked up many times. The chain carries TRBV9 and TRBJ1-2; no clear D. Trimming pared 4 bases from V and 12 bases from J, leaving 10 bases between. The CDR3 is made up of 10 amino acids. From germline, CDR1 is SGDLS and CDR2 YYNGEE. CDR3 amino acids: CASSPRLDTF. In DNA form, the CDR3 reads TGTGCCAGCAGCCCACGGCTCGACACCTTC.

The table lists this clonotype with many counts. This chain uses TRBV11-3 with TRBJ2-7; 13 bases match TRBD2. The CDR3 runs to 21 residues. Germline V gives CDR1 SGHNT, CDR2 YENEEA. The junction had 21 bases not matched to a gene; V was cut back by 5 bases and J by 2 bases. DNA of the CDR3: TGTGCCAGCAGCCATTATCCCGACGGGACTAGCGGGGTAACCTTCCCCTACGAGCAGTACTTC. Translated, it gives CASSHYPDGTSGVTFPYEQYF.

This clonotype was counted ten times or more. The rearrangement uses TRBV7-9 and TRBJ2-7; D is uncertain. The CDR3 has 11 amino acids. Germline CDR1 is SEHNR and CDR2 is FQNEAQ (reference sequence). V lost 5 bases to trimming and J lost 2 bases, with 4 bases between them. The CDR3 DNA is TGTGCCAGCAGCGTGACCTACGAGCAGTACTTC. Residues: CASSVTYEQYF. Full variable domain (remainder filled in from reference TRBV7-9 and TRBJ2-7): DTGVSQNPRHKITKRGQNVTFRCDPISEHNRLYWYRQTLGQGPEFLTYFQNEAQLEKSRLLSDRFSAERPKGSFSTLEIQRTEQGDSAMYLCASSVTYEQYFGPGTRLTVT.

At least ten counts were recorded for this clonotype. The rearrangement links TRBV4-3 to TRBJ2-3; TRBD2 matches at 8 bases. Germline CDR1 is LGHNA and CDR2 is YSLEER. With 4 bases clipped from V and 4 bases from J, the junction kept 7 bases outside the gene matches. This CDR3 has 15 residues. CDR3 sequence: CASSRGSGNADTQYF. The CDR3 DNA is TGCGCCAGCAGCCGGGGTAGCGGGAACGCAGATACGCAGTATTTT.

This clonotype was observed many times. This sequence joins TRBV20-1 and TRBJ2-7; 7 nucleotides match TRBD2. The germline gives CDR1 DFQATT, CDR2 SNEGSKA (reference sequence). This CDR3 is 17 amino acids long. The trim removed 5 bases at V and 3 bases at J, leaving 19 bases unmatched. The CDR3 spells CSAPDRDSKREIYEQYF. For the CDR3, the DNA is TGCAGTGCTCCGGACCGAGACAGTAAGCGGGAAATCTACGAGCAGTACTTC.

This clonotype was counted at least ten times. This chain connects TRBV4-3 to TRBJ1-6; D not certain. CDR3 length: 15 residues. Germline-derived CDR1 and CDR2 are LGHNA and YSLEER. V was clipped by 6 bases and J by 9 bases, with 18 bases between them. This CDR3 reads CASSLGLREGSPLHF. Written as DNA, the CDR3 is TGCGCCAGCAGTCTCGGGCTTCGGGAGGGTTCACCCCTCCACTTT.

This clonotype occurred many times. The rearrangement uses TRBV7-3 and TRBJ2-3; TRBD2 matches at 7 bases. This CDR3 is 14 amino acids long. The junction had 9 bases not matched to a gene; V was cut back by 5 bases and J by 7 bases. Germline V lookup: CDR1 SGHTA, CDR2 FQGTGA. This chain's CDR3 is CASSGGRDLNTQYF. As DNA, the CDR3 is TGTGCCAGCAGCGGGGGGAGGGACCTGAATACGCAGTATTTT.

This clonotype was observed a few times. CDR3 protein: CASTPGQTYEQYF. CDR3 in DNA: TGCGCCAGCACCCCGGGACAAACCTACGAGCAGTACTTC. The chain recombines TRBV10-2 with TRBJ2-7; maybe TRBD1 (6 bases). The CDR3 has 13 amino acids. Germline V gene sequence: CDR1 WSHSY, CDR2 SAAADI. Trimming stripped 7 bases from V and 2 bases from J, with 12 bases between.

Only a few counts were recorded for this clonotype. J is TRBJ1-6 and V is TRBV11-2; D is possibly TRBD1 (5 bases). The CDR3 runs to 14 residues. Looked up from germline, CDR1 is SGHAT and CDR2 is FQNNGV. V lost 5 bases and J 10 bases, leaving 15 bases between the germline ends. CDR3 sequence reads: CASSRQPTKSPLHF. In DNA form, the CDR3 reads TGTGCCAGCAGCAGACAGCCAACTAAATCACCCCTCCACTTT.